Sequencing of this T cell receptor beta chain was carried out in a study of radiotherapy plus CTLA-4 blockade in lung cancer. This clone has a handful of counts. Its antigen is unknown. Repertoires were generated with immunoSEQ multiplex PCR, while TCRdb's copy carries only in-frame clones and drops some. The data show about 45,000 clones, roughly four fifths seen once. Study-wide findings and caveats: In blood, early T cell clone dynamics reportedly predicted response best, together with interferon-beta. Expansion of tumor-derived TCR clones was observed in blood after radiotherapy plus ipilimumab.

Germline V gene lookup returns CDR1 SGHNT and CDR2 YYREEE (reference sequence). CDR3 size: 16 residues. Trimming left V 0 bases short and J 2 bases short, with 14 bases between. This TCR was sampled from a human donor with non-small cell lung cancer who had stable disease on radiotherapy plus ipilimumab. This chain uses TRBV5-4 with TRBJ1-2, with unresolved D. The sample here was peripheral blood, taken from a patient treated with radiotherapy plus ipilimumab. CDR3 protein: CASSLGGVGVNYGYTF. The DNA of the CDR3 is TGTGCCAGCAGCTTGGGCGGAGTGGGTGTAAACTATGGCTACACCTTC.